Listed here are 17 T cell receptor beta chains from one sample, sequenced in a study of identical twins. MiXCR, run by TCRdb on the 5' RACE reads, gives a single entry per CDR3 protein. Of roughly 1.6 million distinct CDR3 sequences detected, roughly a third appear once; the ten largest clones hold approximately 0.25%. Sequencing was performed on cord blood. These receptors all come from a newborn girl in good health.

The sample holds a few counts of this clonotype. CDR3 protein: CASRPGGALYGYTF. CDR3 coding DNA: TGTGCCAGCAGACCTGGAGGGGCCCTTTATGGCTACACCTTC. V and J are TRBV28 and TRBJ1-2, with D tentatively TRBD1 (5 bases). The V and J ends lost 6 bases and 5 bases respectively, with 16 bases between them. CDR1 is MDHEN, CDR2 SYDVKM, per germline. This CDR3 has 14 residues.

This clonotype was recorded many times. CDR3 nucleotides: TGCGCCAGCAGCAAACCCTTGAAAGGGGGCGCGACAGATACGCAGTATTTT. Translated, it gives CASSKPLKGGATDTQYF. The chain recombines TRBV5-1 with TRBJ2-3; the match to TRBD1 covers 7 bases. This CDR3 comprises 17 residues. V lost 4 bases to trimming and J lost 3 bases; unmatched junction nucleotides: 14. Per the germline V gene, CDR1 is SGHRS and CDR2 is YFSETQ. The full variable domain, completed using reference TRBV5-1 and TRBJ2-3, is KAGVTQTPRYLIKTRGQQVTLSCSPISGHRSVSWYQQTPGQGLQFLFEYFSETQRNKGNFPGRFSGRQFSNSRSEMNVSTLELGDSALYLCASSKPLKGGATDTQYFGPGTRLTVL.

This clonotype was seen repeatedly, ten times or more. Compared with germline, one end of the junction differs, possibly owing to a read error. The DNA of the CDR3 is TGTGCCAGCAGTTCCCGGACGTACCAAGAGACCCAGTACTTC. It specifies CASSSRTYQETQYF. The gene calls are TRBV5-1 and TRBJ2-5; D is undetermined. Germline V gives CDR1 SGHRS, CDR2 YFSETQ. The CDR3 length is 14 residues.

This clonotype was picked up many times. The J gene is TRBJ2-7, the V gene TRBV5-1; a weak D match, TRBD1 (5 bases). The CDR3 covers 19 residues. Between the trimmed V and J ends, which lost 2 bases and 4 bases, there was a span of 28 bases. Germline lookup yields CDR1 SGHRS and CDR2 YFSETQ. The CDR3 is CASSLPAEPAEQDHYEQYF. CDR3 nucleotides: TGCGCCAGCAGCTTACCGGCCGAACCGGCCGAACAGGATCATTACGAGCAGTACTTC.

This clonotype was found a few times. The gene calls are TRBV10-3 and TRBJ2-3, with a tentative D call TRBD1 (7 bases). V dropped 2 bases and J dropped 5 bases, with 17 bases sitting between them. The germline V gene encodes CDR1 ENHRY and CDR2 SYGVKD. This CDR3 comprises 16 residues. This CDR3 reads CAISEPGRGARDTQYF. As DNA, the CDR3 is TGTGCCATCAGTGAGCCCGGCAGGGGGGCTAGAGATACGCAGTATTTT.

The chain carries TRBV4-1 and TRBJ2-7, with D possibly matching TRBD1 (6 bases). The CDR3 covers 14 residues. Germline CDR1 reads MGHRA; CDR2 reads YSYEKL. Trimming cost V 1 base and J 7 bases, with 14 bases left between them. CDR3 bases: TGCGCCAGCAGCCAAGGAGGACAGTTTAGGGAGCAGTACTTC. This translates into CASSQGGQFREQYF.

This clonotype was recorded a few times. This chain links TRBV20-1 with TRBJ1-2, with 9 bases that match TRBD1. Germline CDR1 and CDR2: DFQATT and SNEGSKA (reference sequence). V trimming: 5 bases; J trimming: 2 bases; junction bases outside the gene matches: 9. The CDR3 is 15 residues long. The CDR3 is CSACPTGTGNYGYTF. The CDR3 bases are TGCAGTGCTTGCCCTACCGGGACAGGGAACTATGGCTACACCTTC.

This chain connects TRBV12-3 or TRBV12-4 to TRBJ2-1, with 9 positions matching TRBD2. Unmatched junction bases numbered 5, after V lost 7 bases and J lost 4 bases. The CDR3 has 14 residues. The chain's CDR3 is CASTSGGSYNEQFF. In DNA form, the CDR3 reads TGTGCCAGCACCAGCGGGGGGAGTTACAATGAGCAGTTCTTC.

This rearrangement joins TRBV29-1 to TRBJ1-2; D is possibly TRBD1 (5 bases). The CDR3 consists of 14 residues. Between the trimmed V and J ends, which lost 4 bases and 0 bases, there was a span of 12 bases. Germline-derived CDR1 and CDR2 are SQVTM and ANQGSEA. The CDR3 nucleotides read TGCAGCGTTGGGGGGGGTACACCTAACTATGGCTACACCTTC. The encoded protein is CSVGGGTPNYGYTF.

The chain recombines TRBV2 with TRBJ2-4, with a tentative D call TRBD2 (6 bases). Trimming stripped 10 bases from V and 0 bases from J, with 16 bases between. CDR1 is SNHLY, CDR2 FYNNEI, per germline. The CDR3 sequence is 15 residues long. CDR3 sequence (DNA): TGTGCCACCGGCTGGCTAGCGCGAGCCAAAAACATTCAGTACTTC. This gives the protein CATGWLARAKNIQYF. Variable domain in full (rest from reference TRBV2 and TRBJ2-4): EPEVTQTPSHQVTQMGQEVILRCVPISNHLYFYWYRQILGQKVEFLVSFYNNEISEKSEIFDDQFSVERPDGSNFTLKIRSTKLEDSAMYFCATGWLARAKNIQYFGAGTRLSVL.

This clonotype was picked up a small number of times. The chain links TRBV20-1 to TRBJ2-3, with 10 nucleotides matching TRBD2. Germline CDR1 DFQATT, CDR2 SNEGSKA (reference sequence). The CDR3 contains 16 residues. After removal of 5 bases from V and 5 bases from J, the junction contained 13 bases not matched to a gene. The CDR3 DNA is TGCAGTGCTGGCCGGGATACGGGACTAGCGAGAGATACGCAGTATTTT. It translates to CSAGRDTGLARDTQYF.

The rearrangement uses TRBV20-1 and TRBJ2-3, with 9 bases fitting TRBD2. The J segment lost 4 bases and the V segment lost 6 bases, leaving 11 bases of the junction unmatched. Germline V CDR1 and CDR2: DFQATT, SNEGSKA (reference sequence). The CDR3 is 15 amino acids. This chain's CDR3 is CSAPRTSVTPDTQYF. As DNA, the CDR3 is TGCAGTGCCCCTCGGACTAGCGTAACCCCAGATACGCAGTATTTT.

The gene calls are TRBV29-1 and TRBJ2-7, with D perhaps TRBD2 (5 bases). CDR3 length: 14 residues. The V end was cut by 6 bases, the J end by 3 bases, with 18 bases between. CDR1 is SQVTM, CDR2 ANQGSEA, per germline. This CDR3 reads CSVAPSRSYYEQYF. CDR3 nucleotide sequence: TGCAGCGTAGCCCCTAGCAGGAGTTACTACGAGCAGTACTTC.

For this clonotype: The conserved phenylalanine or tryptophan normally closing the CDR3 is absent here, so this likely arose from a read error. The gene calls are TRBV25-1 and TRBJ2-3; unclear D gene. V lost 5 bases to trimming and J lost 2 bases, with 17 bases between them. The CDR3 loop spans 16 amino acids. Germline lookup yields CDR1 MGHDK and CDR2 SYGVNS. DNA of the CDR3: TGTGCCAGCAGTTATGCGATAGCAGAACCCACAGATACGCAGTATGTT. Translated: CASSYAIAEPTDTQYV.

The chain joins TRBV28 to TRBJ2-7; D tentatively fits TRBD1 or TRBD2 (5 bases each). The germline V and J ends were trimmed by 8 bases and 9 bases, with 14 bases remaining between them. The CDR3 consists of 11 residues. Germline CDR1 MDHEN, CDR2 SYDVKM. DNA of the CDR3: TGTGCCAGCTTCCTTGCCGGGACGCAGTACTTC. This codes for CASFLAGTQYF.

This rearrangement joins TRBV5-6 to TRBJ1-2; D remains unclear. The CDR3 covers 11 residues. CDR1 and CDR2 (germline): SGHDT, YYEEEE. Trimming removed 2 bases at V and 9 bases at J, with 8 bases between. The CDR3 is CASSFQWSYTF. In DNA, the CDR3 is TGTGCCAGCAGCTTTCAATGGAGCTACACCTTC.

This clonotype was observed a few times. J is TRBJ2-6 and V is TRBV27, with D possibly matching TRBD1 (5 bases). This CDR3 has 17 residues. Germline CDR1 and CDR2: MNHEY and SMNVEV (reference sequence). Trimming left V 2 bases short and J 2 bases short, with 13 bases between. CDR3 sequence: CASSLKQGRTGANVLTF. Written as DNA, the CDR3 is TGTGCCAGCAGTTTAAAGCAGGGAAGGACTGGGGCCAACGTCCTGACTTTC. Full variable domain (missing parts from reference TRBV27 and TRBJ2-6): EAQVTQNPRYLITVTGKKLTVTCSQNMNHEYMSWYRQDPGLGLRQIYYSMNVEVTDKGDVPEGYKVSRKEKRNFPLILESPSPNQTSLYFCASSLKQGRTGANVLTFGAGSRLTVL.